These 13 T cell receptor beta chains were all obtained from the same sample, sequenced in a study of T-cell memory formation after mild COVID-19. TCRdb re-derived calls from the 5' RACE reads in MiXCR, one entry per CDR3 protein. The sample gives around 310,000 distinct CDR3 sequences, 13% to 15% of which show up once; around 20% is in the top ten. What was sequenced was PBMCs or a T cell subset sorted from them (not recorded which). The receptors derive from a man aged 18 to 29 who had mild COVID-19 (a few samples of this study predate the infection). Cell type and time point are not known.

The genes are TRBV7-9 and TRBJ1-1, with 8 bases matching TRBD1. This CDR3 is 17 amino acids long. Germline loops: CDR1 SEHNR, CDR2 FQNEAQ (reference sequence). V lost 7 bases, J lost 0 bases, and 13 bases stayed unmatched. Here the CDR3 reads CASTFPTGGLMNTEAFF. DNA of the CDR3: TGTGCCAGCACCTTCCCCACAGGGGGTCTGATGAACACTGAAGCTTTCTTT.

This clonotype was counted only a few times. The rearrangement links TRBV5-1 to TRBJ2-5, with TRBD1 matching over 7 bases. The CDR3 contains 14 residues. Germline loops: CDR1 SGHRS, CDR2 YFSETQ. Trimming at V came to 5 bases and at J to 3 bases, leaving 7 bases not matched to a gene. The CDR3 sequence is CASSRDRDKETQYF. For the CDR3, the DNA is TGCGCCAGCAGTAGGGACAGAGATAAAGAGACCCAGTACTTC. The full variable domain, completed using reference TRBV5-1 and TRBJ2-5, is KAGVTQTPRYLIKTRGQQVTLSCSPISGHRSVSWYQQTPGQGLQFLFEYFSETQRNKGNFPGRFSGRQFSNSRSEMNVSTLELGDSALYLCASSRDRDKETQYFGPGTRLLVL.

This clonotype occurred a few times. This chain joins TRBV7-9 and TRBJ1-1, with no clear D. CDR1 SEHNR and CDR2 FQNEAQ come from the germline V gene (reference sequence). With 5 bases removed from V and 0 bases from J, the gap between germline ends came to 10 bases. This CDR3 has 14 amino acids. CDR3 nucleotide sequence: TGTGCCAGCAGCAATACGATGTTGAACACTGAAGCTTTCTTT. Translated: CASSNTMLNTEAFF.

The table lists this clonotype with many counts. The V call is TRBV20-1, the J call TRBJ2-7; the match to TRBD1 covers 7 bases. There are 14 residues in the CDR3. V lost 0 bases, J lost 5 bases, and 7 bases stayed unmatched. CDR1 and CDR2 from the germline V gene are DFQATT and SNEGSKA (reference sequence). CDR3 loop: CSARDPGQLHEQYF. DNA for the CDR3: TGCAGTGCTAGAGATCCGGGACAGCTCCACGAGCAGTACTTC.

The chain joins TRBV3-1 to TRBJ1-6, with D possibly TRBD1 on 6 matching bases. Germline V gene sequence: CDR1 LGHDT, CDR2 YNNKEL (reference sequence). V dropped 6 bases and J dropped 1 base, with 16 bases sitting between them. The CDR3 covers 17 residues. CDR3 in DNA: TGTGCCAGCAGTCGAATAGGGGGTGGATCCTATAATTCACCCCTCCACTTT. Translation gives CASSRIGGGSYNSPLHF.

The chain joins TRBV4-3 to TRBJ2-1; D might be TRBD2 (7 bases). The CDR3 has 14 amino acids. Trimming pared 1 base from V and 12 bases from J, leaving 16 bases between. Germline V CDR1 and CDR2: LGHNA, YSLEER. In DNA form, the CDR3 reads TGCGCCAGCAGCCAAGTCGTGTGGGGGGGCGGGCAGTTCTTC. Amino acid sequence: CASSQVVWGGGQFF.

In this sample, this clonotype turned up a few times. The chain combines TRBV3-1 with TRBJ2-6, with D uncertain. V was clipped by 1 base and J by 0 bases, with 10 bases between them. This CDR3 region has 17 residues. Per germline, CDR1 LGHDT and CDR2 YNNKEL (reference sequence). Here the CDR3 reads CASSQVVLSSGANVLTF. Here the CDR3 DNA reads TGTGCCAGCAGCCAAGTCGTCCTCAGCTCTGGGGCCAACGTCCTGACTTTC.

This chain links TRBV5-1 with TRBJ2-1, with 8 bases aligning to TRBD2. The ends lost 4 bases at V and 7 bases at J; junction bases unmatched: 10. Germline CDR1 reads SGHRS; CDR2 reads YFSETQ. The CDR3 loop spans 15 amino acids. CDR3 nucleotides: TGCGCCAGCAGCGACCCCGGGAGGGGGTATAATGAGCAGTTCTTC. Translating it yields CASSDPGRGYNEQFF.

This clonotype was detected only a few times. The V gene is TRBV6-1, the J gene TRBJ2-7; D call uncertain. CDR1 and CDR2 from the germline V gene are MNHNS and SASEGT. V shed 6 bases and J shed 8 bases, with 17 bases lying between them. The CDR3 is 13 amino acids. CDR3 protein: CASSASLGFQQYV. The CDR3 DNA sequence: TGTGCCAGCAGCGCCTCGTTGGGGTTCCAGCAGTACGTC.

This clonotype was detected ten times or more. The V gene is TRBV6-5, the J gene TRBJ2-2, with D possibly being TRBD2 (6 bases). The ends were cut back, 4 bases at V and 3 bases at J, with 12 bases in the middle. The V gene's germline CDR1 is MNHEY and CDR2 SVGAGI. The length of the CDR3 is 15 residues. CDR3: CASSLLASDTGELFF. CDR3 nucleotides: TGTGCCAGCAGTTTACTAGCTAGTGACACCGGGGAGCTGTTTTTT.

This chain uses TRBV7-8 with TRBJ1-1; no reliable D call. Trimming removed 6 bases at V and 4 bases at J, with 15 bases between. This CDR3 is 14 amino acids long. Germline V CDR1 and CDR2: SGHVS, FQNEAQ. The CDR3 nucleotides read TGTGCCAGCAGGCCTGGGGTATATACCACTGAAGCTTTCTTT. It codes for CASRPGVYTTEAFF.

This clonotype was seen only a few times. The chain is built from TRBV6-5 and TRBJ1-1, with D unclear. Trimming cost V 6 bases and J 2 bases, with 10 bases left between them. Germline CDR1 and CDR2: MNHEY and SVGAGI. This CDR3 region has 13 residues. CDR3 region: CASSRKTNTEAFF. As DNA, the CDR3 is TGTGCCAGCAGCCGCAAGACTAACACTGAAGCTTTCTTT.

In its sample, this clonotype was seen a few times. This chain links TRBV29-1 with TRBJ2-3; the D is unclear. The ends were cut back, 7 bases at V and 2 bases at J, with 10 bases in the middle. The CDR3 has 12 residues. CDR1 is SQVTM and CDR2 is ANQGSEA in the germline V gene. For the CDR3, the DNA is TGCAGCGCCGTAGTCGTCACAGATACGCAGTATTTT. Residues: CSAVVVTDTQYF.